This T cell receptor beta chain was recovered during a study of T cells after yellow fever vaccination. As for the study in general: For low cell numbers, libraries were made with SMART-Seq v4 Ultra Low Input. The study's findings and limits: Some clonotypes, a small share, were shared between CD4 and CD8 compartments. Although the secondary response was weaker, it peaked faster, at day 5 versus 15. Re-detected after boosting: most primary clones, more than 95% of CD4 and less than 90% of CD8.

A word on this clonotype: Antigen specificity is unknown.

V gave up 1 base and J gave up 1 base, with 10 bases separating them. Per the germline V gene, CDR1 is SEHNR and CDR2 is FQNEAQ (reference sequence). The CDR3 runs 15 residues. TCRdb reanalysed the 5' RACE reads using MiXCR and keeps one entry per CDR3 protein. This sample has roughly 400,000 distinct CDR3 sequences, with around 20% found just once. The sequencing here drew on PBMCs, taken before the yellow fever booster vaccination. The rearrangement joins TRBV7-9 to TRBJ2-5; D not resolved. This clonotype was sampled from a man aged 18-30 years who received the YFV17D yellow fever vaccine. Here the CDR3 reads CASSLGVGFQETQYF. The CDR3 nucleotides read TGTGCCAGCAGCTTAGGGGTAGGGTTCCAAGAGACCCAGTACTTC.